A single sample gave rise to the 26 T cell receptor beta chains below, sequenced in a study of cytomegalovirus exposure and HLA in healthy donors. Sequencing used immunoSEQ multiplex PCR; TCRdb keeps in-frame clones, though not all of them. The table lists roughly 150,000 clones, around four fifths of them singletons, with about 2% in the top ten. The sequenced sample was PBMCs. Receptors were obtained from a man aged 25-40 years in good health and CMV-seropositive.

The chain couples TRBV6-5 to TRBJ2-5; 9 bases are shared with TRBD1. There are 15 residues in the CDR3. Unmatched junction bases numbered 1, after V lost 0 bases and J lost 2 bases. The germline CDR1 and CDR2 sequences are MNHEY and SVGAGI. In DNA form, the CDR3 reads TGTGCCAGCAGTTACTCGGGGACAGGGCAAGAGACCCAGTACTTC. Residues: CASSYSGTGQETQYF.

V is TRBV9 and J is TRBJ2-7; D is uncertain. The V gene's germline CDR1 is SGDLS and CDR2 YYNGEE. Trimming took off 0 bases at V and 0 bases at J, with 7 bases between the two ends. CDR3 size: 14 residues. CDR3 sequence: CASSVGGNSYEQYF. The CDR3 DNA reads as TGTGCCAGCAGCGTAGGAGGCAACTCCTACGAGCAGTACTTC.

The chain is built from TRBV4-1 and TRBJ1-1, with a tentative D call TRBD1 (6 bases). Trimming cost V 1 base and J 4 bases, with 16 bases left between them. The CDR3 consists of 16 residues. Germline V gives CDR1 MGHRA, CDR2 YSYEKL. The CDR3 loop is CASSQAKGGRSTEAFF. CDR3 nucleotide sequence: TGCGCCAGCAGCCAAGCTAAGGGGGGGCGGAGCACTGAAGCTTTCTTT.

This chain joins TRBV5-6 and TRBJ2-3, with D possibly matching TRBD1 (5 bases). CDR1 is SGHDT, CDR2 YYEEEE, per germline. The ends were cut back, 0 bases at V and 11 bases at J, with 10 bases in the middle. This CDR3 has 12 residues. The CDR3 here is CASSLGGPWQYF. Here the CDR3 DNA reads TGTGCCAGCAGCTTGGGGGGCCCCTGGCAGTATTTT.

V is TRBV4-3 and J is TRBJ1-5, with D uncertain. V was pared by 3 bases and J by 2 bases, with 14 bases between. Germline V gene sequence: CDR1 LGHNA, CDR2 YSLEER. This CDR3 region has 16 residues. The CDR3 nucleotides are TGCGCCAGCAGCCACGTCCCCCCGCGCGGCAATCAGCCCCAGCATTTT. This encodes CASSHVPPRGNQPQHF.

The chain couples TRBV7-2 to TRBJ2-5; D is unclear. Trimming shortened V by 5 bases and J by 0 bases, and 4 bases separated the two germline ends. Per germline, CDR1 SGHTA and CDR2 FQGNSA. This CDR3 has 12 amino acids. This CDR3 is CASSQYQETQYF. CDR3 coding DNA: TGTGCCAGCAGCCAGTACCAAGAGACCCAGTACTTC. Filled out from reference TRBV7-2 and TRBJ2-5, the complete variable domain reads GAGVSQSPSNKVTEKGKDVELRCDPISGHTALYWYRQSLGQGLEFLIYFQGNSAPDKSGLPSDRFSAERTGGSVSTLTIQRTQQEDSAVYLCASSQYQETQYFGPGTRLLVL.

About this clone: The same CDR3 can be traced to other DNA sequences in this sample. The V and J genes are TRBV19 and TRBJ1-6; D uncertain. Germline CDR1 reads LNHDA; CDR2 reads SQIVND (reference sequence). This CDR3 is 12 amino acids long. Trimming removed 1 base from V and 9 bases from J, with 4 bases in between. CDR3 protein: CASSIGASPLHF. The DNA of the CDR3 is TGTGCCAGTAGTATAGGGGCTTCACCCCTCCACTTT.

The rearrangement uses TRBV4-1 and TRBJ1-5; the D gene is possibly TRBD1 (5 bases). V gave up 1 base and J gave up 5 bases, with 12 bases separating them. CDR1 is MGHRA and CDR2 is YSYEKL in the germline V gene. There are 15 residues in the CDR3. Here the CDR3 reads CASSQVLGVHQPQHF. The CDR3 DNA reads TGCGCCAGCAGCCAAGTTTTAGGGGTGCATCAGCCCCAGCATTTT.

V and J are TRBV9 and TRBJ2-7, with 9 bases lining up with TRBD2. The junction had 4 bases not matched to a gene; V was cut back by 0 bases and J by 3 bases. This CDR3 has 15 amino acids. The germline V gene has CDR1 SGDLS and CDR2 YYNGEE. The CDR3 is CASSVGGGGGYEQYF. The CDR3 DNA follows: TGTGCCAGCAGCGTAGGGGGCGGGGGGGGCTACGAGCAGTACTTC. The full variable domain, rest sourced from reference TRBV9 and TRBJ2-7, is DSGVTQTPKHLITATGQRVTLRCSPRSGDLSVYWYQQSLDQGLQFLIQYYNGEERAKGNILERFSAQQFPDLHSELNLSSLELGDSALYFCASSVGGGGGYEQYFGPGTRLTVT.

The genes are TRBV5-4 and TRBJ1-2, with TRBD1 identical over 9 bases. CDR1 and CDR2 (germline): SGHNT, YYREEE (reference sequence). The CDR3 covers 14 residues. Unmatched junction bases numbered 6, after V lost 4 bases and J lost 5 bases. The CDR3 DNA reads TGTGCCAGCAGCCGTGGACAGGGGAATTATGGCTACACCTTC. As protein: CASSRGQGNYGYTF.

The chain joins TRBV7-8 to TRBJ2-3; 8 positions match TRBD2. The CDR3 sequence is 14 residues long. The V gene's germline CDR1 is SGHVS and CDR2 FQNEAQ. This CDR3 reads CASGGRGGTDTQYF. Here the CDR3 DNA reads TGTGCTTCGGGGGGGCGTGGGGGCACAGATACGCAGTATTTT.

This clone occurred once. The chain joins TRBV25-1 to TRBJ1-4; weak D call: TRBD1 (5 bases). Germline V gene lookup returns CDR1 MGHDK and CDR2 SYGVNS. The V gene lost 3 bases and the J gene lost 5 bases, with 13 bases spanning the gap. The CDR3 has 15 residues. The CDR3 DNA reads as TGTGCCAGCAGTGATCATTACAGGCTGAATGAAAAACTGTTTTTT. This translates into CASSDHYRLNEKLFF.

The CDR3 reads CASSFTGFPGANVLTF. In nucleotides, the CDR3 is TGTGCCAGCAGCTTCACAGGGTTCCCTGGGGCCAACGTCCTGACTTTC. The chain couples TRBV7-9 to TRBJ2-6; D possibly corresponds to TRBD1 (6 bases). The germline V gene has CDR1 SEHNR and CDR2 FQNEAQ (reference sequence). The ends were cut back, 3 bases at V and 2 bases at J, with 11 bases in the middle. This CDR3 region has 16 residues.

The chain's CDR3 is CASSSVGGYTF. For the CDR3, the DNA is TGTGCCAGCAGTTCGGTCGGGGGCTACACCTTC. The V call is TRBV28, the J call TRBJ1-2; D unresolved. V was trimmed by 4 bases and J by 8 bases, leaving 8 bases between them. In germline, CDR1 is MDHEN, CDR2 SYDVKM. The CDR3 runs 11 residues.

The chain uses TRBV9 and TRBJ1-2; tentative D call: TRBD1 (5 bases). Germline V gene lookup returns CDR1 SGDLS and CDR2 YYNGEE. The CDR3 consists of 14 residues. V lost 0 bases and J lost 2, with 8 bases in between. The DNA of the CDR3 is TGTGCCAGCAGCGTAGAGGGGAGGAACTATGGCTACACCTTC. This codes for CASSVEGRNYGYTF.

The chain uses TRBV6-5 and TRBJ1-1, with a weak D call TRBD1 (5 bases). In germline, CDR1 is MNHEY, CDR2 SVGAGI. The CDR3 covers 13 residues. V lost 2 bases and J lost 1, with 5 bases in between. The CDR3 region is CASSYRGNTEAFF. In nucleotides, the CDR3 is TGTGCCAGCAGTTACAGGGGGAACACTGAAGCTTTCTTT.

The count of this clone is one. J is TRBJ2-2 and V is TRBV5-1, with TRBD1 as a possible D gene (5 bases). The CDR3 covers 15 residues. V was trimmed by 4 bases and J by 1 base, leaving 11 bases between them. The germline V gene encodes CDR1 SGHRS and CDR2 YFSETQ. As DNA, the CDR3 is TGCGCCAGCAGCCCCGGACAACTGAACACCGGGGAGCTGTTTTTT. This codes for CASSPGQLNTGELFF.

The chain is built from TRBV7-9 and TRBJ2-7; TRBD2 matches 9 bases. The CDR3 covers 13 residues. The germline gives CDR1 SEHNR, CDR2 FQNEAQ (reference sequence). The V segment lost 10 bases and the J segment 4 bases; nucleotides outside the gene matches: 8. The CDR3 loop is CATQRGAGYEQYF. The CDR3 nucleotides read TGTGCCACCCAGCGGGGGGCTGGGTACGAGCAGTACTTC.

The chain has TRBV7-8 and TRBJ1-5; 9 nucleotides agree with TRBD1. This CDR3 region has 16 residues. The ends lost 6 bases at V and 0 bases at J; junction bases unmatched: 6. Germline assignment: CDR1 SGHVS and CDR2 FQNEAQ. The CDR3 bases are TGTGCCAGCAGGCGGGACAGGGTATTTAGCAATCAGCCCCAGCATTTT. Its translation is CASRRDRVFSNQPQHF.

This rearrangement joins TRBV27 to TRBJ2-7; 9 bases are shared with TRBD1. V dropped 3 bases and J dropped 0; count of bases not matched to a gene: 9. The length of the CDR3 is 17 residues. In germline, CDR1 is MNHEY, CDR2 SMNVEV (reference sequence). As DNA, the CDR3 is TGTGCCAGCAGTTTTATATGGGAGACAGGGGGCTCCTACGAGCAGTACTTC. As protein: CASSFIWETGGSYEQYF.

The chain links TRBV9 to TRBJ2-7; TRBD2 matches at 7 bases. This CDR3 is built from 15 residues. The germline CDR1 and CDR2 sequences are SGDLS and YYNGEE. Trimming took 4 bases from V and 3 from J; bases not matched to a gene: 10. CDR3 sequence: CASSPDSGVSYEQYF. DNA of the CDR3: TGTGCCAGCAGCCCAGACAGCGGGGTTAGCTACGAGCAGTACTTC.

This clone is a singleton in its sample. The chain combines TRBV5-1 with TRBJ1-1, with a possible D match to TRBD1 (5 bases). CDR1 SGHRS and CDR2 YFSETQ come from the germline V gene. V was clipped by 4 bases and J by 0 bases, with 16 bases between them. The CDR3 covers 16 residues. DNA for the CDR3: TGCGCCAGCAGCCTTGGGAGGGGTGACATGAACACTGAAGCTTTCTTT. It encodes CASSLGRGDMNTEAFF.

CDR3 bases: TGTGCCTGGACTAGCGGGGGGGCGTACATTCAGTACTTC. Translation: CAWTSGGAYIQYF. The chain has TRBV30 and TRBJ2-4; TRBD2 matches at 12 bases. In germline, CDR1 is GTSNPN, CDR2 SVGIG (reference sequence). This CDR3 region has 13 residues. V shed 4 bases, J shed 8 bases, and the junction held 3 bases outside the gene matches.

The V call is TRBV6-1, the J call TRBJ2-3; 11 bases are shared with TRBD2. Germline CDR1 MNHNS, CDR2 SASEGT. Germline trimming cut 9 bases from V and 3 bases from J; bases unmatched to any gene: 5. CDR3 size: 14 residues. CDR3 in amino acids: CASSLAGGTDTQYF. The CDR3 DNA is TGTGCCAGTTCTCTAGCGGGGGGAACAGATACGCAGTATTTT.

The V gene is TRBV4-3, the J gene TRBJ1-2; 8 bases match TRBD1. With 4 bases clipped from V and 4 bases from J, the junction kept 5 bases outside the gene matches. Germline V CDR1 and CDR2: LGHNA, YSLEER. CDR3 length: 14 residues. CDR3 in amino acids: CASSLGGQAYGYTF. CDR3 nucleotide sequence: TGCGCCAGCAGCCTCGGGGGACAGGCCTATGGCTACACCTTC.

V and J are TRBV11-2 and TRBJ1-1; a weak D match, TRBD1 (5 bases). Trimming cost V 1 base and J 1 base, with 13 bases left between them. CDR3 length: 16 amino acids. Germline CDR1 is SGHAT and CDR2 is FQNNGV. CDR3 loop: CASSLGTQTANTEAFF. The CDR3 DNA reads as TGTGCCAGCAGCTTAGGGACCCAGACAGCGAACACTGAAGCTTTCTTT.